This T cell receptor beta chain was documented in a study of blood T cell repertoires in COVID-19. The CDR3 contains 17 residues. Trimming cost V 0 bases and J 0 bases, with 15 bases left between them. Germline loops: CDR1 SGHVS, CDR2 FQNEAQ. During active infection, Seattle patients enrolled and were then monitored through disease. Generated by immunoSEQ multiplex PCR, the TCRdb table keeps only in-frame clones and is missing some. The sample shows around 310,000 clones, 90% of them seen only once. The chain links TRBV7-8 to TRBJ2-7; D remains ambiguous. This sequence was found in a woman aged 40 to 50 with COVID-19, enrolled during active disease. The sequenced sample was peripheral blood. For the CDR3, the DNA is TGTGCCAGCAGCTTAGCAAGTCAGTTGAAACACTCCTACGAGCAGTACTTC. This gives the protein CASSLASQLKHSYEQYF.